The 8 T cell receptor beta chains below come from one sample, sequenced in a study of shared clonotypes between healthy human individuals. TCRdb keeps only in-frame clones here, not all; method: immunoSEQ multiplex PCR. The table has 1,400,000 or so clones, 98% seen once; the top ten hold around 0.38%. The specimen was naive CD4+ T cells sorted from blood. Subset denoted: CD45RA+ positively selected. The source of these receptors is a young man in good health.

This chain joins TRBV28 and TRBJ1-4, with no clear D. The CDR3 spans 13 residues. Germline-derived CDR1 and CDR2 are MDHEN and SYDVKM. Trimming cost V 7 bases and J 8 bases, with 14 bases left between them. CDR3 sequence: CASTFLGKEKLFF. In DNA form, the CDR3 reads TGTGCCAGCACGTTCTTGGGAAAAGAAAAACTGTTTTTT.

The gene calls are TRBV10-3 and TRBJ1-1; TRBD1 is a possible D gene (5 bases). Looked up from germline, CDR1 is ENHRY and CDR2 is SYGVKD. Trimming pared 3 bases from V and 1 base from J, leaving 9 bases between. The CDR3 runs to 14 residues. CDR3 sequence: CAISESGTNTEAFF. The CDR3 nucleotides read TGTGCCATCAGTGAATCAGGGACGAACACTGAAGCTTTCTTT.

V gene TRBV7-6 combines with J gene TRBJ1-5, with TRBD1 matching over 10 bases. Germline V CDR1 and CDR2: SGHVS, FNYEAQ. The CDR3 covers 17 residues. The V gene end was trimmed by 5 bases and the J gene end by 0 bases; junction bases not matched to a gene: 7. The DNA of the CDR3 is TGTGCCAGCAGCCCTCGGACAGGGGGTCATAGCAATCAGCCCCAGCATTTT. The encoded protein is CASSPRTGGHSNQPQHF.

The CDR3 region has the DNA TGTGCCAGCAGCTTAGATCAGGGCGGGGAGCTGTTTTTT. Translating gives CASSLDQGGELFF. The chain has TRBV11-3 and TRBJ2-2, with D perhaps matching TRBD1 (5 bases). Trimming took off 0 bases at V and 7 bases at J, with 6 bases between the two ends. The germline CDR1 and CDR2 sequences are SGHNT and YENEEA. This CDR3 is built from 13 residues.

The CDR3 region has the DNA TGCGCCAGCAGTGAGAAGGCAGTAGGCGAGCAGTACTTC. It yields the protein CASSEKAVGEQYF. The V and J genes are TRBV10-1 and TRBJ2-7; D remains ambiguous. CDR1 is WNHNN and CDR2 is SYGVQD in the germline V gene (reference sequence). This CDR3 region has 13 residues. V was shortened by 2 bases and J by 6 bases, with 11 bases between the two germline ends.

DNA for the CDR3: TGTGCCAGCAGCTTAGGTGGAGCGGAGGCGAACTACAATGAGCAGTTCTTC. It translates to CASSLGGAEANYNEQFF. The chain employs TRBV7-9 and TRBJ2-1; D perhaps matches TRBD2 (5 bases). With 1 base removed from V and 3 bases from J, the gap between germline ends came to 16 bases. The CDR3 spans 17 residues. CDR1 and CDR2 from the germline V gene are SEHNR and FQNEAQ (reference sequence).

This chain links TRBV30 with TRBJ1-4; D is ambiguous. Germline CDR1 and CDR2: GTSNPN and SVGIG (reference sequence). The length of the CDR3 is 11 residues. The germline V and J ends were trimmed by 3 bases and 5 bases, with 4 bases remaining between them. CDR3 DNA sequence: TGTGCCTGGAGGGGAAATGAAAAACTGTTTTTT. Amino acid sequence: CAWRGNEKLFF.

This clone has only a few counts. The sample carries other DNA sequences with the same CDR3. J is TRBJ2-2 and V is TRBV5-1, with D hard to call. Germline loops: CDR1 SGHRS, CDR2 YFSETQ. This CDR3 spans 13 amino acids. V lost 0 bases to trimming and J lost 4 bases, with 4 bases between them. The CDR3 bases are TGCGCCAGCAGCTTGGAGGGCACCGGGGAGCTGTTTTTT. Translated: CASSLEGTGELFF.